The source of this TCR beta chain is a study of human T cells and chemical hapten exposure (dated by TCRdb to the early 2020s). General notes on the study: For sensitization, 2% DPC in acetone was applied to an approximately 2 cm by approximately 2 cm area of upper inner arm skin. Weekly therapeutic DPC doses were additionally applied to the scalp of patients throughout the roughly 23-week study period. Patch testing on the upper back used Finn chambers containing 0.01% DPC, with scoring done after 6 days according to International Contact Dermatitis Research Group standards. Most of the patients in the cohort were female, and the cohort covered alopecia areata with under or over 50% scalp involvement, alopecia totalis and alopecia universalis. Libraries were pooled for sequencing, and variation in per-sample TCR yields was attributed mainly to small differences in library volumes within the pool. This study followed changes in the peripheral blood TCR repertoire in vivo during primary and secondary sensitization of alopecia patients to the hapten diphenylcyclopropenone (DPC). Blood samples were taken from patients before sensitization (week 0) and then at 2, 6 and about 24 weeks after DPC sensitization. Approximately 30 alopecia patients provided blood for TCR sequencing at one to four time points (pre-sensitization, 2, 6 and 24 weeks). What the research found in general, with its limitations: Repeated subsampling changed both the strength of the expansion versus patch-test correlation and the threshold at which the correlation became significant. DPC sensitization did not change the number of TCRs with a frequency above 1 in 1000, and there was no evidence of changes in global repertoire structure. Because all patients had alopecia, a presumed autoimmune disease, the immune response of the patients might differ from that of healthy individuals. A positive correlation was found between the number of PT1 expanded TCRs and patch test score, with significance reached at thresholds 8, 16 and 32 but not 4. Compared with pre-sensitization or healthy control sets, expanded TCRs formed significantly more large CDR3 similarity clusters, which is consistent with antigen-driven responses.

The library came from RACE. Sequencing relied on a NextSeq 500. During library preparation, unique molecular identifiers were attached to individual cDNA molecules so that TCRs could be counted quantitatively and reproducibly. From each blood RNA sample, both TCR alpha and TCR beta chains were sequenced. In the authors' own workflow: The median number of TCRs per sample was around 96,000, ranging from roughly 23,224 to 690,600. V, J and CDR3 annotation of the TCR reads was carried out using the Decombinator software suite. For PS versus PT1 abundance plots, all samples were subsampled to the same number of TCRs (28,000). Expanded TCRs were defined as absent before sensitization and observed at least eight times at the 2-week time point. The raw public reads went through TCRdb reprocessing: fastp at Q25, MiXCR clone calling, in-frame beta chains kept. Rows with a matching CDR3 protein are joined into one entry that keeps the most common DNA and genes. None of the V and J calls come from the authors' own analysis; TCRdb made them. Here the sample has hundreds of thousands of distinct CDR3 sequences; about 6% occur a single time. The ten largest clones capture 4.5% to 6% of the sample.

For CDR1 and CDR2, the germline V gene lists SQVTM and ANQGSEA. Trimming takes 4 bases from V and 6 bases from J, and the germline ends sit 9 bases apart. Counted from cysteine to phenylalanine, this CDR3 has 11 amino acids. The kept DNA is CDR3 alone, 33 bases in frame from the first base. Interpreted using the paper, the time point label stands for: patch test 2, 6 weeks after DPC sensitization. Read against the paper, the sample's treatment or condition label means: therapeutic diphenylcyclopropenone sensitization with weekly scalp DPC. At every patch-test visit, the blood draw took place before the patch test was put on. Eligible patients were aged 18 to 70, diagnosed with alopecia, deemed suitable for DPC therapy, and excluded if pregnant. Total RNA was isolated from unfractionated whole blood collected in Tempus Blood RNA tubes. This clonotype was seen repeatedly, ten times or more. Its cognate antigen has yet to be identified. No qualities accompany the bases; no much larger clone lies one base away.

This chain joins TRBV29-1 to TRBJ1-1; TRBD1 is a weak D gene call, 5 bases matching. The sample consisted of whole blood, taken in connection with sensitization to the hapten diphenylcyclopropenone (DPC). The receptor comes from a woman younger than 35 with alopecia areata. Some clones in this sample may be carry-over from other donors' samples. The bases read TGCAGCGTTGTACCAGGGTCTGAAGCTTTCTTT. The encoded protein is CSVVPGSEAFF.